This is a list of T cell receptor beta chains from one sample in a study of molecular identifiers for immune sequencing clone quantification. TCRdb independently ran MiXCR on the PCR reads; one entry per CDR3 protein. The repertoire holds more than 300,000 distinct CDR3 sequences, 20% to 25% seen once, with 0.7% to 0.9% in the top ten. What was sequenced was naive CD8+ T cells from blood, with Jurkat cell RNA spiked in. These receptors came from a human donor in good health. Some libraries in this study had Jurkat cell RNA spiked in. The CDR3 runs from the conserved cysteine through the conserved F or W. D genes are given only for firm matches. The size field is filled for only some rows; it gives once, few, many or a size class.

12	many	TRBJ1-1	TRBV19	-	TGTGCCAGTATGGCCCCGAACACTGAAGCTTTCTTT	CASMAPNTEAFF
13	many	TRBJ2-1	TRBV24-1	-	TGTGCCACCAGTGGGACAGTTTACAATGAGCAGTTCTTC	CATSGTVYNEQFF
14	-	TRBJ2-1	TRBV7-9	-	TGTACCAGCAGCTTAGAGGGCAGGGCCAATGAGCAGTTCTTC	CTSSLEGRANEQFF
15	few	TRBJ2-2	TRBV3-1	-	TGTGCCAGCAGGAGGTTGGGTCTTGGAACCGGGGAGCTGTTTTTT	CASRRLGLGTGELFF
14	many	TRBJ1-1	TRBV2	-	TGTGCCAGCCGCGAGGGACAAGGAGGGACTGAAGCTTTCTTT	CASREGQGGTEAFF
17	few	TRBJ2-7	TRBV10-3	-	TGTGCCATCAGTGAGTCTGTGGGTAGACAGGTACCCTACGAGCAGTACTTC	CAISESVGRQVPYEQYF
21	-	TRBJ2-3	TRBV7-2	TRBD2	TGTGCCAGCAGCCCGCTAGGGACTAGCGGGGGGGCCCTTATTACCGCAGATACGCAGTATTTT	CASSPLGTSGGALITADTQYF
15	many	TRBJ2-7	TRBV19	-	TGTGCCAGTAGTTACGGCGGAGGGTCTGGCTACGAGCAGTACTTC	CASSYGGGSGYEQYF
15	-	TRBJ1-4	TRBV12-3/TRBV12-4	-	TGTGCCAGCAGTTTAGATGACCGGAGGGGGGAAAAACTGTTTTTT	CASSLDDRRGEKLFF
16	-	TRBJ1-2	TRBV2	-	TGTGCCGGCAGTGAAGCGAGCACTGGACAGAGCTATGGCTACACCTTC	CAGSEASTGQSYGYTF
16	many	TRBJ2-1	TRBV6-5	TRBD1	TGTGCCAGCAGTTACTCTACAGGGGCCCGATACAATGAGCAGTTCTTC	CASSYSTGARYNEQFF
15	many	TRBJ2-2	TRBV11-2	-	TGTGCCAGCAGCTTAGAATTCCCGGACCCCGGGGAGCTGTTTTTT	CASSLEFPDPGELFF
14	few	TRBJ2-2	TRBV29-1	TRBD1	TGCAGCGCAACGGGACAGGGGGCTTCCGGGGAGCTGTTTTTT	CSATGQGASGELFF
14	many	TRBJ2-3	TRBV2	-	TGTGCCAGCAGTGAAGGGGGGCTTGTAGATACGCAGTATTTT	CASSEGGLVDTQYF
17	-	TRBJ1-4	TRBV12-3/TRBV12-4	TRBD1	TGTGCCAGCAGACCACAGGGGGGGGATCCCTTCTCTACGAAACTGTTTTTT	CASRPQGGDPFSTKLFF
16	few	TRBJ2-3	TRBV7-6	-	TGTGCCAGCAGCTGGACAGAGCAAGGATTTACAGATACGCAGTATTTT	CASSWTEQGFTDTQYF
14	few	TRBJ2-7	TRBV13	TRBD1	TGTGCCAGCAGCTCTGGGACAGAGGGGGACGAGCAGTACTTC	CASSSGTEGDEQYF
15	many	TRBJ1-1	TRBV30	TRBD1	TGTGCCTGGAGTGAGGGACAGAGCATGAACACTGAAGCTTTCTTT	CAWSEGQSMNTEAFF
20	-	TRBJ2-6	TRBV5-8	TRBD2	TGTGCCAGCAGCTTGGTTCTCCTAGCGGGGGGTTCCTCTGGGGCCAACGTCCTGACTTTC	CASSLVLLAGGSSGANVLTF
17	-	TRBJ2-3	TRBV9	TRBD1	TGTGCCAGCAGCGCCGAAGGGACAGGGCTTAGCACAGATACGCAGTATTTT	CASSAEGTGLSTDTQYF
17	many	TRBJ2-1	TRBV28	TRBD1	TGTGCCAGCAGCGTCCTAACTGGACAGGACGATAACAATGAGCAGTTCTTC	CASSVLTGQDDNNEQFF
17	many	TRBJ2-5	TRBV6-5	TRBD2	TGTGCCAGCAGTTACTCCTGGACTAGCGGGGGGTCTAAGACCCAGTACTTC	CASSYSWTSGGSKTQYF
16	many	TRBJ2-5	TRBV12-5	-	TGTGCTAGTGGTCTCGCCGGGACAACGGACCAAGAGACCCAGTACTTC	CASGLAGTTDQETQYF
13	many	TRBJ2-3	TRBV29-1	-	TGCAGCGCCTTGTTGGAAAACACAGATACGCAGTATTTT	CSALLENTDTQYF
16	many	TRBJ2-5	TRBV7-8	TRBD2	TGTGCCAGCAGCTTAGCTGTTAGCGGGGTTCGAGAGACCCAGTACTTC	CASSLAVSGVRETQYF
13	few	TRBJ2-5	TRBV13	-	TGTGCCAGCAGCGAGGCAGGGTTCGGGACCCAGTACTTC	CASSEAGFGTQYF
18	many	TRBJ2-7	TRBV9	-	TGTGCCAGCAGCGTAGCGTGGGACTCAAGAGAGGCGACCTACGAGCAGTACTTC	CASSVAWDSREATYEQYF
13	many	TRBJ1-1	TRBV6-5	-	TGTGCCAGCAGTTACTTCACAGGGACTGAAGCTTTCTTT	CASSYFTGTEAFF
19	-	TRBJ1-1	TRBV7-2	-	TGTGCCAGCAGCTTAATCAGGGACAACGTTCGGAGTAGGTGGTCTGAAGCTTTCTTT	CASSLIRDNVRSRWSEAFF
15	few	TRBJ2-7	TRBV5-6	TRBD2	TGCGCCAGCAGCTTGAGCTTGGGAGGGCCTGGCGAGCAGTACTTC	CASSLSLGGPGEQYF
13	many	TRBJ2-1	TRBV7-9	-	TGTGCCAGCAGCTTAGGGACCTACAATGAGCAGTTCTTC	CASSLGTYNEQFF
13	-	TRBJ2-1	TRBV29-1	-	TGCAGCGTTATTGGGCAGGGATACAATGAGCAGTTCTTC	CSVIGQGYNEQFF
15	many	TRBJ1-1	TRBV7-9	-	TGTGCCAGCAGCTGGGACACGGAGGGCTATACTGAAGCTTTCTTT	CASSWDTEGYTEAFF
15	-	TRBJ2-5	TRBV7-9	TRBD1	TGTGCCAGCAGCTCCAGGGACAGGGGGGACGAGACCCTGTACTTC	CASSSRDRGDETLYF
13	many	TRBJ2-2	TRBV20-1	-	TGCAGTGCCTATACCGGTCACACCGGGGAGCTGTTTTTT	CSAYTGHTGELFF
12	many	TRBJ1-1	TRBV5-6	-	TGTGCCAGCAGCTTTAGTTACACTGAAGCTTTCTTT	CASSFSYTEAFF
19	many	TRBJ1-5	TRBV9	-	TGTGCCAGCAGGACCGAGACCCGGGGCAGGGTTTTGGGCAATCAGCCCCAGCATTTT	CASRTETRGRVLGNQPQHF